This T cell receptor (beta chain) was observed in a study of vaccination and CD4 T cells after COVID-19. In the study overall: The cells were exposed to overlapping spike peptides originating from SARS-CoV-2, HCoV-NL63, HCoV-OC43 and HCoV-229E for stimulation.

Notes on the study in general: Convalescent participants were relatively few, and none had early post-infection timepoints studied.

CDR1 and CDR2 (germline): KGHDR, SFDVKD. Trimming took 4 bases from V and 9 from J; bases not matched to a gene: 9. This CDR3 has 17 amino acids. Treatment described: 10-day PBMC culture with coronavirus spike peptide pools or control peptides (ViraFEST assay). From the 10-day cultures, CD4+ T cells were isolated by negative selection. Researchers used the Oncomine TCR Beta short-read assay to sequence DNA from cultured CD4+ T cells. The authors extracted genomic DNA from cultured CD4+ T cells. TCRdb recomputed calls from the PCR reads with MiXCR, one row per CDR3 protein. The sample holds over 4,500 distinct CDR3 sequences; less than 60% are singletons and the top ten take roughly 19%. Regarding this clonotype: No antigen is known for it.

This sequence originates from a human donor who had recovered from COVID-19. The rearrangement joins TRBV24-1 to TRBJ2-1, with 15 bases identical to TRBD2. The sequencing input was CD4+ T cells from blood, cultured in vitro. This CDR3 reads CATSDPGLAGGQLEQFF. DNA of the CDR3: TGTGCCACCAGTGACCCCGGACTAGCGGGAGGGCAACTTGAGCAGTTCTTC.